This note documents a single T cell receptor (beta chain) sequence. Its target is unknown. This record comes from a study of response to subunit inactivated influenza vaccine. General study results and limits: Few additional T cells are recruited per seasonal influenza vaccination, authors suggested.

TCRdb analysed the RT-PCR reads with MiXCR anew, one entry per CDR3 protein. Among more than 250,000 distinct CDR3 sequences listed, 21% were seen once. V lost 3 bases and J 0 bases, leaving 12 bases between the germline ends. The CDR3 length is 16 residues. The rearrangement links TRBV12-3 or TRBV12-4 to TRBJ1-5; weak D call: TRBD1 (6 bases). Sequencing was performed on PBMCs from blood, taken approximately 20 months after vaccination. The TCR was taken from a man aged 50 to 75 who received an inactivated influenza vaccine. The CDR3 sequence is CASSLTGPYSNQPQHF. In DNA, the CDR3 is TGTGCCAGCAGTTTGACAGGACCTTATAGCAATCAGCCCCAGCATTTT.